This TCR beta chain was sequenced in a study of T cells after posttransplantation cyclophosphamide. The assay was immunoSEQ multiplex PCR, and TCRdb's table has in-frame clones only and misses some. The table records about 7,900 clones without singletons, the ten largest covering roughly 5.5%. The germline V gene encodes CDR1 MNHEY and CDR2 SVGAGI. The length of the CDR3 is 16 residues. V lost 0 bases and J lost 3, with 11 bases in between. Busulfan-fludarabine conditioning, marrow transplant, and cyclophosphamide on days +3 and +4 were administered. General study points: Skin or GI-infiltrating T cells shared few TRB sequences with blood. After PTCy, TRB diversity resembled that of CNI/methotrexate controls.

At least ten counts were recorded for this clone. The target antigen is unknown. The TCR comes from a male patient in his thirties who received an allogeneic stem cell transplant from an unrelated donor, was CMV-positive, and had acute and chronic GVHD. The graft donor may account for some of the T cells. Sequences were derived from PBMCs, sampled after an allogeneic stem cell transplant with post-transplant cyclophosphamide. The rearrangement links TRBV6-5 to TRBJ2-2, with a weak D call TRBD1 (6 bases). CDR3 nucleotide sequence: TGTGCCAGCAGTTACTCCAGCAGGGGAGACACCGGGGAGCTGTTTTTT. Translating it yields CASSYSSRGDTGELFF.